The next 26 T cell receptor beta chains were all read from a single sample in a study of blood T cell repertoires in COVID-19. The assay was immunoSEQ multiplex PCR, and TCRdb's table has in-frame clones only and misses some. Of 350,000 to 450,000 clones listed, approximately 91% are singletons. Sequenced material: peripheral blood. These receptors originate from a middle-aged woman with COVID-19, enrolled during active disease.

The gene calls are TRBV27 and TRBJ2-3; the D gene is possibly TRBD1 (5 bases). Germline loops: CDR1 MNHEY, CDR2 SMNVEV (reference sequence). V shed 0 bases and J shed 4 bases, with 14 bases lying between them. This CDR3 comprises 16 residues. This CDR3 reads CASSLSGVPLADTQYF. CDR3 sequence (DNA): TGTGCCAGCAGTTTATCAGGGGTCCCTCTGGCAGATACGCAGTATTTT.

This clone was observed once. The gene calls are TRBV27 and TRBJ1-4; 7 nucleotides agree with TRBD1. The CDR3 has 14 amino acids. Germline CDR1 MNHEY, CDR2 SMNVEV (reference sequence). Losses at the gene ends were 3 bases for V and 8 bases for J; bases not matched to a gene: 6. The DNA of the CDR3 is TGTGCCAGCAGTTTTGAGGGGGCTAGGGAAAAACTGTTTTTT. Translating gives CASSFEGAREKLFF.

The table lists this clone with a few counts. The rearrangement joins TRBV19 to TRBJ1-1, with D possibly TRBD1 on 5 matching bases. V gave up 7 bases and J gave up 4 bases, with 16 bases separating them. The CDR3 totals 14 residues. CDR1 and CDR2 (germline): LNHDA, SQIVND (reference sequence). The CDR3 DNA reads TGTGCCAGTATGGGGCTTCAGCGAATCACTGAAGCTTTCTTT. This encodes CASMGLQRITEAFF.

The table lists this clone with a count of one. The V gene is TRBV29-1, the J gene TRBJ2-4; D is possibly TRBD1 (5 bases). The germline CDR1 and CDR2 sequences are SQVTM and ANQGSEA. V gave up 2 bases and J gave up 13 bases, with 21 bases separating them. The CDR3 runs to 14 residues. CDR3 sequence: CSVEWGSAPERQYF. The CDR3 coding sequence is TGCAGCGTTGAATGGGGCTCCGCACCAGAGAGGCAGTACTTC.

This clone has a single count. The J gene is TRBJ2-7, the V gene TRBV7-3; no reliable D call. V lost 1 base and J lost 4, with 11 bases in between. This CDR3 has 14 residues. Germline V gene lookup returns CDR1 SGHTA and CDR2 FQGTGA. The CDR3 DNA reads as TGTGCCAGCAGCTTAAGATCCCCCCTATACGAGCAGTACTTC. Translated, it gives CASSLRSPLYEQYF.

Points on this clone: Other nucleotide sequences in the sample specify the same CDR3. The CDR3 bases are TGTGCCAGTAGTCCTACAGGGTCGGGTCAGCCCCAGCATTTT. This encodes CASSPTGSGQPQHF. The chain has TRBV19 and TRBJ1-5; a weak D match, TRBD1 (6 bases). This CDR3 is built from 14 residues. Germline assignment: CDR1 LNHDA and CDR2 SQIVND (reference sequence). V lost 5 bases and J 6 bases, leaving 14 bases between the germline ends.

V and J are TRBV27 and TRBJ1-4; 7 bases map to TRBD1. Trimming removed 0 bases from V and 1 base from J; junction bases left unmatched: 8. This CDR3 spans 18 amino acids. Germline CDR1 reads MNHEY; CDR2 reads SMNVEV (reference sequence). CDR3 bases: TGTGCCAGCAGTTTATCCGGGGAAAACAGGGGAACTAATGAAAAACTGTTTTTT. Its translation: CASSLSGENRGTNEKLFF.

V gene TRBV4-1 combines with J gene TRBJ2-3; D possibly corresponds to TRBD2 (6 bases). V lost 5 bases to trimming and J lost 1 base, with 13 bases between them. The CDR3 covers 15 residues. Germline-derived CDR1 and CDR2 are MGHRA and YSYEKL. The CDR3: CASSARERGTDTQYF. The CDR3 nucleotides are TGCGCCAGCAGCGCTCGCGAGCGGGGCACAGATACGCAGTATTTT.

The chain has TRBV9 and TRBJ2-1; 8 bases fit TRBD2. Germline CDR1 is SGDLS and CDR2 is YYNGEE. Germline trimming cut 0 bases from V and 6 bases from J; bases unmatched to any gene: 8. There are 16 residues in the CDR3. This chain's CDR3 is CASSVEAGVHSNEQFF. The CDR3 DNA follows: TGTGCCAGCAGCGTAGAAGCGGGGGTTCATAGCAATGAGCAGTTCTTC.

The chain carries TRBV6-6 and TRBJ1-4, with D possibly being TRBD1 (5 bases). The CDR3 sequence is 15 residues long. The V gene's germline CDR1 is MNHNY and CDR2 SVGAGI (reference sequence). V was pared by 0 bases and J by 4 bases, with 9 bases between. The CDR3 DNA is TGTGCCAGCAGTTACTCGGAACAGGATAATGAAAAACTGTTTTTT. As protein: CASSYSEQDNEKLFF.

About this clone: Other DNA sequences of this sample code for an identical CDR3. The chain uses TRBV5-1 and TRBJ1-2; weak D call: TRBD1 (5 bases). Germline V gene sequence: CDR1 SGHRS, CDR2 YFSETQ. CDR3 length: 13 amino acids. Trimming pared 4 bases from V and 5 bases from J, leaving 12 bases between. The CDR3 loop reads CASSEEGTYGYTF. The DNA of the CDR3 is TGCGCCAGCAGCGAGGAAGGGACTTATGGCTACACCTTC. Together with reference TRBV5-1 and TRBJ1-2, the CDR3 gives the full variable domain: KAGVTQTPRYLIKTRGQQVTLSCSPISGHRSVSWYQQTPGQGLQFLFEYFSETQRNKGNFPGRFSGRQFSNSRSEMNVSTLELGDSALYLCASSEEGTYGYTFGSGTRLTVV.

This clone was found a few times. The V gene is TRBV27, the J gene TRBJ2-2; D is unresolved. V lost 5 bases, J lost 3 bases, and 4 bases lay in between. There are 12 residues in the CDR3. Germline V gene lookup returns CDR1 MNHEY and CDR2 SMNVEV (reference sequence). The CDR3 sequence is CASSPYTGELFF. The CDR3 DNA sequence: TGTGCCAGCAGTCCCTACACCGGGGAGCTGTTTTTT.

The rearrangement uses TRBV27 and TRBJ2-7; TRBD2 matches at 8 bases. This CDR3 has 14 residues. Germline CDR1 reads MNHEY; CDR2 reads SMNVEV (reference sequence). The V and J ends lost 3 bases and 0 bases, in that order; junction bases with no gene match: 1. DNA for the CDR3: TGTGCCAGCAGTTTTCGGGAGGGCTCCTACGAGCAGTACTTC. Its protein is CASSFREGSYEQYF.

The rearrangement uses TRBV27 and TRBJ1-2, with D hard to call. Trimming took off 8 bases at V and 0 bases at J, with 10 bases between the two ends. This CDR3 comprises 13 residues. CDR1 and CDR2 (germline): MNHEY, SMNVEV (reference sequence). The CDR3 sequence is CASSTPSNYGYTF. CDR3 DNA sequence: TGTGCCAGCTCGACACCATCTAACTATGGCTACACCTTC.

The chain has TRBV19 and TRBJ1-2; no reliable D call. The CDR3 loop spans 14 amino acids. The V gene lost 3 bases and the J gene lost 4 bases, with 12 bases spanning the gap. Germline CDR1 reads LNHDA; CDR2 reads SQIVND (reference sequence). CDR3 sequence (DNA): TGTGCCAGTAGTATTGGTCGTCAGGCCTATGGCTACACCTTC. This translates into CASSIGRQAYGYTF. The entire variable domain, with the rest obtained from reference TRBV19 and TRBJ1-2, is as follows: DGGITQSPKYLFRKEGQNVTLSCEQNLNHDAMYWYRQDPGQGLRLIYYSQIVNDFQKGDIAEGYSVSREKKESFPLTVTSAQKNPTAFYLCASSIGRQAYGYTFGSGTRLTVV.

This clone has just one count. This rearrangement joins TRBV19 to TRBJ1-5; maybe TRBD1 (5 bases). With 7 bases removed from V and 0 bases from J, the gap between germline ends came to 16 bases. CDR1 LNHDA and CDR2 SQIVND come from the germline V gene (reference sequence). The CDR3 covers 16 residues. The CDR3 DNA reads TGTGCCAGTACTCGGAGACAGATCGATAGCAATCAGCCCCAGCATTTT. Encoded protein: CASTRRQIDSNQPQHF.

This sequence joins TRBV30 and TRBJ1-5, with 8 bases identical to TRBD1. The CDR3 is made up of 16 amino acids. Germline-derived CDR1 and CDR2 are GTSNPN and SVGIG (reference sequence). V was pared by 1 base and J by 4 bases, with 9 bases of the junction left unmatched. The CDR3 sequence: CAWSAPGGQANQPQHF. The CDR3 DNA reads as TGTGCCTGGAGTGCCCCGGGGGGACAGGCTAATCAGCCCCAGCATTTT.

V gene TRBV11-3 combines with J gene TRBJ2-1; 10 bases line up with TRBD2. The V segment lost 1 base and the J segment 6 bases; nucleotides outside the gene matches: 6. CDR1 SGHNT and CDR2 YENEEA come from the germline V gene. The CDR3 spans 16 residues. The CDR3, as DNA: TGTGCCAGCAGCTTAGGGCTAGCGGGGGCTATCAATGAGCAGTTCTTC. Translation: CASSLGLAGAINEQFF.

CDR3 protein: CASSFWSQPQHF. As DNA, the CDR3 is TGTGCCAGCAGCTTTTGGAGTCAGCCCCAGCATTTT. The V call is TRBV5-5, the J call TRBJ1-5; D not certain. The V end was cut by 2 bases, the J end by 6 bases, with 6 bases between. In germline, CDR1 is SGHKS, CDR2 YYEKEE (reference sequence). The CDR3 is 12 amino acids.

V gene TRBV30 combines with J gene TRBJ1-5; possibly TRBD1 for D (5 bases). Germline CDR1 reads GTSNPN; CDR2 reads SVGIG (reference sequence). There are 14 residues in the CDR3. Trimming removed 3 bases at V and 6 bases at J, with 15 bases between. The chain's CDR3 is CAWSRREGSQPQHF. In nucleotides, the CDR3 is TGTGCCTGGAGCCGACGGGAGGGGTCTCAGCCCCAGCATTTT.

This clone was observed once. The V gene is TRBV7-2, the J gene TRBJ1-5; TRBD1 is a possible D gene (5 bases). This CDR3 spans 15 amino acids. The V and J ends lost 5 bases and 7 bases respectively, with 18 bases between them. Germline loops: CDR1 SGHTA, CDR2 FQGNSA. The CDR3 DNA sequence: TGTGCCAGCAGCCCGCGGACAAATCTGGGGCAGCCCCAGCATTTT. Translation gives CASSPRTNLGQPQHF.

The genes are TRBV3-1 (or the pseudogene TRBV3-2) and TRBJ2-2; D is perhaps TRBD2 (5 bases). Trimming stripped 1 base from V and 6 bases from J, with 9 bases between. CDR1 is LGHDT and CDR2 is YNNKEL in the germline V gene (reference sequence). The CDR3 extends over 14 amino acids. The CDR3 loop is CASSQVGRAGELFF. In DNA form, the CDR3 reads TGTGCCAGCAGCCAAGTTGGGCGGGCCGGGGAGCTGTTTTTT.

This chain joins TRBV9 and TRBJ2-2, with D possibly being TRBD1 (6 bases). The germline CDR1 and CDR2 sequences are SGDLS and YYNGEE. The CDR3 consists of 17 residues. V lost 2 bases to trimming and J lost 0 bases, with 14 bases between them. This CDR3 reads CASSVVPQGPNTGELFF. In nucleotides, the CDR3 is TGTGCCAGCAGCGTCGTTCCACAGGGACCGAACACCGGGGAGCTGTTTTTT.

This chain connects TRBV2 to TRBJ2-7; TRBD1 agrees at 7 bases. V shed 3 bases and J 3 bases; nucleotides not matched to a gene: 2. The CDR3 consists of 13 residues. CDR1 and CDR2 (germline): SNHLY, FYNNEI. CDR3 DNA: TGTGCCAGCAGTGACGGACAGGTCTACGAGCAGTACTTC. It specifies CASSDGQVYEQYF. Drawing the rest from reference TRBV2 and TRBJ2-7, the complete variable domain is EPEVTQTPSHQVTQMGQEVILRCVPISNHLYFYWYRQILGQKVEFLVSFYNNEISEKSEIFDDQFSVERPDGSNFTLKIRSTKLEDSAMYFCASSDGQVYEQYFGPGTRLTVT.

The rearrangement links TRBV6-2 or TRBV6-3 to TRBJ2-4, with TRBD2 matching 7 bases. CDR3 length: 15 amino acids. Per germline, CDR1 MNHEY and CDR2 SVGEGT. V lost 0 bases and J lost 6; bases outside the gene matches: 5. In nucleotides, the CDR3 is TGTGCCAGCAGTTACTCGCGCGGGGGATTAAACATTCAGTACTTC. Translation gives CASSYSRGGLNIQYF.

The table lists this clone with a count of one. The rearrangement uses TRBV2 and TRBJ1-1, with D uncertain. The V end was cut by 8 bases, the J end by 0 bases, with 13 bases between. This CDR3 comprises 14 residues. Germline V lookup: CDR1 SNHLY, CDR2 FYNNEI. Written as DNA, the CDR3 is TGTGCCAGCGAGGTGAATTCCCTGAACACTGAAGCTTTCTTT. Its protein product is CASEVNSLNTEAFF.